This T cell receptor (beta chain) was recovered during a study of monozygotic twins with inflammatory bowel disease (dated 2019 in TCRdb). Describing the broader study: The full study comprised 28 monozygotic twin pairs: nine German pairs (four IBD-concordant, five IBD-discordant) and 19 IBD-discordant Danish pairs. Within discordant pairs, disease-associated traits were sought mainly by comparing IBD patients with their genetically identical healthy co-twins. Each individual had, on average, about 151 000 unique TCRalpha sequences and 181 000 unique TCRbeta sequences available for analysis.

The research as a whole found: Because patients were on differing immunosuppressive treatments, the repertoires may have picked up extra background noise and inter-individual variability. Concordant and discordant twins showed no difference in repertoire similarity, possibly because of limited statistical power. No single strong signal or clonotype linked to IBD turned up in the results, so the idea that one exists was not supported. Fewer clonotypes were shared with other individuals by IBD patients than by healthy twins, most markedly in patients showing signs of disease activity. A decrease in TCRbeta repertoire diversity, as measured by inverse Simpson index, was observed in IBD patients compared with their healthy co-twins. The analysis was unable to tell different T cell subtypes apart.

Details on this clonotype: No cognate antigen has been identified for it.

The germline V gene gives CDR1 as SGHRS and CDR2 as YFSETQ. Including cysteine and phenylalanine, the CDR3 has 14 amino acids. The DNA is unrecorded. Library prep was done by 5' RACE. For each TCR library, approximately 3.5 ug of total RNA was used. For each sample, cDNA synthesis with SMARTScribe reverse transcriptase was split into eight separate reactions. During cDNA synthesis, unique molecular identifiers containing a 6-nucleotide sample barcode were introduced by template switching. TCRalpha and TCRbeta cDNA was amplified in two nested PCRs of roughly 17 and 9 cycles, and bead purification was carried out after each PCR. Before amplification, cDNA was treated with uracil DNA-glycosylase and purified using the QIAquick PCR purification kit. In the second PCR, Illumina TruSeq-compatible adapters and sample-specific barcodes were added. TapeStation and Qubit were used to check library quality and concentration, and 4 to 6 ng of each library went into the pool. The pooled libraries were sequenced with 2 x 100 bp reads and custom sequencing primers on an Illumina HiSeq2500 single-index Rapid Run. The source study handled its data this way. PCR and sequencing errors were corrected by UMI-based consensus assembly using MiGEC version 1.2.6. MiXCR version 2.1.1 was used for V(D)J alignment, clonotype assembly and CDR3 extraction. Gene usage, clonotype sharing and MAIT/NKT TCR abundance were normalised by analysing the top 1000, 10 000 and 20 000 clonotypes per sample. After downsampling to 27 000 UMIs, diversity was calculated as the inverse Simpson index using the vegan R package. Paired Mann-Whitney U tests on discordant twin pairs were used, with Benjamini-Hochberg multiple-testing correction. Once TCRdb had reprocessed the reads, it stored one entry per CDR3 protein sequence and supplied no DNA. In this record, the V and J calls reflect TCRdb's handling and not the investigators' own analysis. This sample's listing comprises 350,000 to 500,000 distinct CDR3 sequences. 2% to 3% of the sample goes to the ten largest clones.

From each donor, an approximately 2.5 ml peripheral blood sample was drawn into PAXgene tubes and stored at -80 degrees C. Total RNA was isolated from whole blood with the PAXgene blood miRNA kit on an automated QIAcube, without T cell sorting. Deep TCRalpha and TCRbeta repertoire profiling with unique molecular barcoding was performed on peripheral blood of monozygotic twin pairs concordant or discordant for inflammatory bowel disease. For every twin pair, smoking habits were documented, and each individual was categorised as a current, former or never smoker. The sample consisted of blood. The chain links TRBV5-1 with TRBJ2-2; TCRdb indicates TRBD1, and absent DNA this call remains unverified. The TCR was taken from a human donor with ulcerative colitis or Crohn's disease, or a healthy co-twin of an affected twin (not recorded which). The encoded CDR3 is CASSGGGSTGELFF.